The 26 T cell receptor beta chains below come from one sample, sequenced in a study of CD8 T cells in Susac syndrome. After extraction with the RNeasy kit, 0.5 to 1 ug of the RNA was reverse transcribed using random hexamers. In TCRdb, the immunoSEQ multiplex PCR reads were re-called with MiXCR into one record per CDR3 protein. The data show about 300,000 distinct CDR3 sequences, approximately 91% seen once. Specimen: CD8+ T cells from PBMCs. The receptor source for this set is a human donor with multiple sclerosis.

This chain uses TRBV29-1 with TRBJ2-7; TRBD2 agrees at 8 bases. Trimming at V came to 4 bases and at J to 4 bases, leaving 3 bases not matched to a gene. The germline V gene has CDR1 SQVTM and CDR2 ANQGSEA. The CDR3 runs to 12 residues. This chain's CDR3 is CSVAGLAYEQYF. CDR3 DNA: TGCAGCGTTGCAGGACTAGCTTACGAGCAGTACTTC.

The rearrangement links TRBV3-1 to TRBJ2-7; a weak D match, TRBD2 (6 bases). V lost 1 base and J 4 bases, leaving 17 bases between the germline ends. This CDR3 contains 16 residues. Germline V gene sequence: CDR1 LGHDT, CDR2 YNNKEL (reference sequence). The CDR3 nucleotides are TGTGCCAGCAGCCAAGGCCCGTTCCAGGGAGGTTACGAGCAGTACTTC. It translates to CASSQGPFQGGYEQYF.

V is TRBV7-2 and J is TRBJ1-6, with D hard to call. Trimming removed 1 base from V and 5 bases from J, with 15 bases in between. The CDR3 contains 17 residues. The germline V gene encodes CDR1 SGHTA and CDR2 FQGNSA. The chain's CDR3 is CASSLESLGSNNSPLHF. The DNA of the CDR3 is TGTGCCAGCAGCTTAGAATCTTTGGGGAGCAATAATTCACCCCTCCACTTT.

This chain joins TRBV6-2 or TRBV6-3 and TRBJ1-5; 7 bases are a match to TRBD1. V shed 6 bases and J 0 bases; nucleotides not matched to a gene: 5. This CDR3 region has 15 residues. Germline lookup yields CDR1 MNHEY and CDR2 SVGEGT. The CDR3, as DNA: TGTGCCAGCAGCTCCGGGACAGATAGCAATCAGCCCCAGCATTTT. Protein sequence: CASSSGTDSNQPQHF.

The chain joins TRBV30 to TRBJ2-1, with D possibly TRBD2 on 6 matching bases. The CDR3 extends over 16 amino acids. Germline V lookup: CDR1 GTSNPN, CDR2 SVGIG (reference sequence). Trimming took 2 bases from V and 3 from J, leaving 17 bases between them. The CDR3 region is CAWSLKLALLYNEQFF. The CDR3 DNA sequence: TGTGCCTGGAGTCTTAAACTAGCCCTACTCTACAATGAGCAGTTCTTC.

The chain has TRBV7-9 and TRBJ2-1; 9 bases fit TRBD1. V lost 4 bases and J lost 8; bases outside the gene matches: 9. Germline CDR1 reads SEHNR; CDR2 reads FQNEAQ (reference sequence). This CDR3 has 15 residues. The CDR3 sequence is CASSSRDRDYYEQFF. For the CDR3, the DNA is TGTGCCAGCAGCTCCCGGGACAGGGATTACTATGAGCAGTTCTTC.

The chain employs TRBV27 and TRBJ2-1; TRBD2 agrees at 8 bases. CDR1 and CDR2 from the germline V gene are MNHEY and SMNVEV (reference sequence). V was clipped by 6 bases and J by 6 bases; unmatched bases: 7. The CDR3 sequence is 14 residues long. As DNA, the CDR3 is TGTGCCAGCAGATCGGGACTAGATCTCAATGAGCAGTTCTTC. This gives the protein CASRSGLDLNEQFF.

The V gene is TRBV7-9, the J gene TRBJ2-3; no definite D call. V lost 2 bases and J 2 bases, leaving 11 bases between the germline ends. The CDR3 totals 15 residues. Germline CDR1 SEHNR, CDR2 FQNEAQ (reference sequence). Here the CDR3 reads CASSLTRTDTDTQYF. The CDR3 region has the DNA TGTGCCAGCAGCTTAACCCGGACCGACACAGATACGCAGTATTTT.

This chain joins TRBV19 and TRBJ2-7; 8 positions agree with TRBD1. Trimming took 3 bases from V and 6 from J; bases not matched to a gene: 4. The length of the CDR3 is 13 residues. Looked up from germline, CDR1 is LNHDA and CDR2 is SQIVND (reference sequence). CDR3 in DNA: TGTGCCAGTAGTATTGGGACAGGCCGCGAGCAGTACTTC. Its translation: CASSIGTGREQYF. The full variable domain, rest sourced from reference TRBV19 and TRBJ2-7, is DGGITQSPKYLFRKEGQNVTLSCEQNLNHDAMYWYRQDPGQGLRLIYYSQIVNDFQKGDIAEGYSVSREKKESFPLTVTSAQKNPTAFYLCASSIGTGREQYFGPGTRLTVT.

The CDR3 loop is CATSRADSSYNEQFF. The CDR3, as DNA: TGTGCCACCAGCAGAGCCGACAGTTCCTACAATGAGCAGTTCTTC. The chain links TRBV15 to TRBJ2-1; possible D gene TRBD1, 5 bases. In germline, CDR1 is LNHNV, CDR2 YYDKDF (reference sequence). Trimming left V 1 base short and J 1 base short, with 8 bases between. This CDR3 is 15 amino acids long.

The J gene is TRBJ1-1, the V gene TRBV12-3 or TRBV12-4, with TRBD1 as a possible D gene (6 bases). The CDR3 is 14 residues long. Trimming took off 6 bases at V and 3 bases at J, with 14 bases between the two ends. The CDR3 DNA is TGTGCCAGCAGAACAATACAGGGAGACACTGAAGCTTTCTTT. This codes for CASRTIQGDTEAFF.

The V and J genes are TRBV27 and TRBJ2-7, with D maybe TRBD1 (5 bases). Germline loops: CDR1 MNHEY, CDR2 SMNVEV (reference sequence). The CDR3 spans 14 residues. V shed 5 bases and J shed 2 bases, with 13 bases lying between them. The CDR3 loop reads CASSQTGFAYEQYF. The CDR3 DNA reads TGTGCCAGCAGTCAAACAGGCTTTGCCTACGAGCAGTACTTC.

V is TRBV6-1 and J is TRBJ1-1, with D possibly being TRBD1 (6 bases). Germline CDR1 and CDR2: MNHNS and SASEGT. CDR3 length equals 17 residues. Trimming cost V 6 bases and J 4 bases, with 24 bases left between them. As DNA, the CDR3 is TGTGCCAGCAGACGAGGCCCAGGGGCGCGGACACCCACTGAAGCTTTCTTT. It specifies CASRRGPGARTPTEAFF.

The chain employs TRBV5-1 and TRBJ2-5; 10 nucleotides agree with TRBD1. Germline CDR1 is SGHRS and CDR2 is YFSETQ. The V and J ends lost 1 base and 6 bases, in that order; junction bases with no gene match: 9. This CDR3 is 16 amino acids long. CDR3 bases: TGCGCCAGCAGCTTGTCGACAGGGGGCGAATGGAAGACCCAGTACTTC. This sequence encodes CASSLSTGGEWKTQYF. Based on the CDR3 plus reference TRBV5-1 and TRBJ2-5, the full variable domain is KAGVTQTPRYLIKTRGQQVTLSCSPISGHRSVSWYQQTPGQGLQFLFEYFSETQRNKGNFPGRFSGRQFSNSRSEMNVSTLELGDSALYLCASSLSTGGEWKTQYFGPGTRLLVL.

The chain combines TRBV20-1 with TRBJ2-2; D is tentatively TRBD1 or TRBD2 (5 bases each). Trimming took 3 bases from V and 8 from J, leaving 10 bases between them. Germline-derived CDR1 and CDR2 are DFQATT and SNEGSKA (reference sequence). The CDR3 has 12 residues. CDR3 nucleotide sequence: TGCAGTGCTAGCACGGGGACGGGGGAGCTGTTTTTT. It specifies CSASTGTGELFF.

The chain combines TRBV20-1 with TRBJ1-4; D possibly corresponds to TRBD1 (6 bases). The length of the CDR3 is 13 residues. Trimming left V 4 bases short and J 6 bases short, with 12 bases between. CDR1 DFQATT and CDR2 SNEGSKA come from the germline V gene (reference sequence). The CDR3 spells CSATWDIDEKLFF. The CDR3 DNA sequence: TGCAGTGCTACCTGGGACATAGATGAAAAACTGTTTTTT.

CDR3 protein: CAISESQGVDEQYF. DNA for the CDR3: TGTGCCATCAGTGAGTCTCAGGGCGTGGACGAGCAGTACTTC. This rearrangement joins TRBV10-3 to TRBJ2-7, with a possible D match to TRBD1 (5 bases). Trimming stripped 0 bases from V and 5 bases from J, with 11 bases between. The CDR3 runs 14 residues. Germline V gives CDR1 ENHRY, CDR2 SYGVKD.

CDR3 region: CSVERQGSYEQYF. CDR3 nucleotides: TGCAGCGTTGAGCGACAGGGGTCCTACGAGCAGTACTTC. The chain employs TRBV29-1 and TRBJ2-7, with 8 bases that match TRBD1. With 3 bases clipped from V and 1 base from J, the junction kept 2 bases outside the gene matches. Germline loops: CDR1 SQVTM, CDR2 ANQGSEA. The CDR3 consists of 13 residues.

This chain connects TRBV12-3 or TRBV12-4 to TRBJ1-1, with 7 bases fitting TRBD1. This CDR3 has 13 amino acids. The ends lost 6 bases at V and 8 bases at J; junction bases unmatched: 9. CDR3 amino acids: CASRGGQPPEAFF. CDR3 coding DNA: TGTGCCAGCAGAGGGGGACAGCCTCCGGAAGCTTTCTTT.

The chain combines TRBV29-1 with TRBJ1-1, with D tentatively TRBD1 (5 bases). V dropped 5 bases and J dropped 6 bases, with 10 bases sitting between them. The CDR3 is made up of 11 amino acids. Germline lookup yields CDR1 SQVTM and CDR2 ANQGSEA. The CDR3 spells CSVRGAAEAFF. The DNA of the CDR3 is TGCAGCGTTCGAGGGGCAGCTGAAGCTTTCTTT.

This clonotype was seen repeatedly, ten times or more. This chain links TRBV5-1 with TRBJ2-1; D assignment may be TRBD1 or TRBD2 (6 bases each). CDR1 is SGHRS and CDR2 is YFSETQ in the germline V gene. V dropped 6 bases and J dropped 8 bases, with 21 bases sitting between them. This CDR3 has 15 residues. The DNA for the CDR3 is TGCGCCAGCACCCCAGGGGACGGGAGACAATATGAGCAGTTCTTC. It codes for CASTPGDGRQYEQFF.

The chain employs TRBV19 and TRBJ2-1, with D possibly called TRBD1 or TRBD2 (5 bases each). This CDR3 region has 14 residues. Deletions cut 6 bases from V and 9 bases from J, with 18 bases between. Per the germline V gene, CDR1 is LNHDA and CDR2 is SQIVND (reference sequence). This chain's CDR3 is CASRGGRGLGEQFF. The DNA of the CDR3 is TGTGCCAGTAGAGGAGGTCGGGGCTTGGGTGAGCAGTTCTTC. Full variable domain (outside the CDR3, taken from reference TRBV19 and TRBJ2-1): DGGITQSPKYLFRKEGQNVTLSCEQNLNHDAMYWYRQDPGQGLRLIYYSQIVNDFQKGDIAEGYSVSREKKESFPLTVTSAQKNPTAFYLCASRGGRGLGEQFFGPGTRLTVL.

This rearrangement joins TRBV20-1 to TRBJ2-3; 13 bases line up with TRBD2. This CDR3 has 16 residues. The ends lost 3 bases at V and 6 bases at J; junction bases unmatched: 9. Germline CDR1 and CDR2: DFQATT and SNEGSKA (reference sequence). CDR3 sequence: CSASPGTSGVPDTQYF. DNA of the CDR3: TGCAGTGCTAGTCCCGGGACTAGCGGGGTCCCCGATACGCAGTATTTT.

The chain uses TRBV7-3 and TRBJ2-2, with a tentative D call TRBD1 (6 bases). Germline loops: CDR1 SGHTA, CDR2 FQGTGA. Trimming shortened V by 5 bases and J by 5 bases, and 15 bases separated the two germline ends. CDR3 length equals 15 residues. For the CDR3, the DNA is TGTGCCAGCAGCCTACAGGGATCGGGGACCGGGGAGCTGTTTTTT. Translation: CASSLQGSGTGELFF.

The chain employs TRBV3-1 and TRBJ1-2; D gene ambiguous. Germline assignment: CDR1 LGHDT and CDR2 YNNKEL (reference sequence). V was cut by 0 bases and J by 5 bases, with 13 bases left in between. The CDR3 loop spans 15 amino acids. The CDR3, as DNA: TGTGCCAGCAGCCAAGATCTGGGCAGCACTTATGGCTACACCTTC. This translates into CASSQDLGSTYGYTF. Complete variable domain (other parts from reference TRBV3-1 and TRBJ1-2): DTAVSQTPKYLVTQMGNDKSIKCEQNLGHDTMYWYKQDSKKFLKIMFSYNNKELIINETVPNRFSPKSPDKAHLNLHINSLELGDSAVYFCASSQDLGSTYGYTFGSGTRLTVV.

V gene TRBV20-1 combines with J gene TRBJ2-7; 10 bases agree with TRBD2. V dropped 0 bases and J dropped 4; count of bases not matched to a gene: 12. This CDR3 is built from 17 residues. Germline-derived CDR1 and CDR2 are DFQATT and SNEGSKA (reference sequence). CDR3 protein: CSARDSRLAGDHYEQYF. Here the CDR3 DNA reads TGCAGTGCTAGAGATTCGAGGCTAGCGGGAGATCATTACGAGCAGTACTTC.